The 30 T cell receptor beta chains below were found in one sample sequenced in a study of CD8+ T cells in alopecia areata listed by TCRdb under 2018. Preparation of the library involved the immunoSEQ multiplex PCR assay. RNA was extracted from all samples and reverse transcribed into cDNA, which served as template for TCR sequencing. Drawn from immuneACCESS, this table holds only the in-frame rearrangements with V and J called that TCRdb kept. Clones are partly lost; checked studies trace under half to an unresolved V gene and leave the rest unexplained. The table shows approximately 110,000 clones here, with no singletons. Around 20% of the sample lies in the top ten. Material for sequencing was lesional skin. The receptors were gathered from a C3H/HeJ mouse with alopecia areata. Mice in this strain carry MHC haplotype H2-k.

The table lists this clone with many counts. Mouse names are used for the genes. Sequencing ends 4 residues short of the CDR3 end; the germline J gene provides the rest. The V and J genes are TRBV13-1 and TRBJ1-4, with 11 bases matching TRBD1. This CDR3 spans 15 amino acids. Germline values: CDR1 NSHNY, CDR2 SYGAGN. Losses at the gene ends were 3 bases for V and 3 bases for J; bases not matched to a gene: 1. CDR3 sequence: CASSGGQGANERLFF. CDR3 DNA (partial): TGTGCCAGCAGTGGGGGACAGGGGGCCAACGAA.

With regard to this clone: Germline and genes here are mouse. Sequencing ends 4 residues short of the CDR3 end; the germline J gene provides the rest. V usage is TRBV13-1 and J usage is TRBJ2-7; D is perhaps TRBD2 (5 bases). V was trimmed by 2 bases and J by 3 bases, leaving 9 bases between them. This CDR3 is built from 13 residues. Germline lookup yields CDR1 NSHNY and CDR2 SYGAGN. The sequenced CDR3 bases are TGTGCCAGCAGTGAGAGTGGGGACTAT. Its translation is CASSESGDY. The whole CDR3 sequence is CASSESGDYEQYF.

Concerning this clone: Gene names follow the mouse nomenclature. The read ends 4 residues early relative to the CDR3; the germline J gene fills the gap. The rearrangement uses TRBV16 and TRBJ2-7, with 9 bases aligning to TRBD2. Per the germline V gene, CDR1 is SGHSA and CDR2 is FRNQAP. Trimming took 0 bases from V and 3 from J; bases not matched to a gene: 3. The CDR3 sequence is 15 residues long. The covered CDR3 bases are TGTGCAAGCAGCTTAGATGGGGGACTGGGCTAT. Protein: CASSLDGGLGY. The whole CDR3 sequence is CASSLDGGLGYEQYF. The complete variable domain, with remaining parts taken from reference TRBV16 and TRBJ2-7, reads NAGVIQTPRHKVTGKGQEATLWCEPISGHSAVFWYRQTIVQGLEFLTYFRNQAPIDDSGMPKERFSAQMPNQSHSTLKIQSTQPQDSAVYLCASSLDGGLGYEQYFGPGTRLTVL.

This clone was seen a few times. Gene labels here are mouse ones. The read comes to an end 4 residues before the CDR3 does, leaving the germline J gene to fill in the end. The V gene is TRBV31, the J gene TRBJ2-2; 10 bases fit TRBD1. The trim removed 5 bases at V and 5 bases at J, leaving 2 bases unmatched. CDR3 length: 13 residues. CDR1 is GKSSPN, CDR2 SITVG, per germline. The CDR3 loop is CAWGQGGTGQLYF. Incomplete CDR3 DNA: TGTGCCTGGGGACAGGGGGGGACCGGG.

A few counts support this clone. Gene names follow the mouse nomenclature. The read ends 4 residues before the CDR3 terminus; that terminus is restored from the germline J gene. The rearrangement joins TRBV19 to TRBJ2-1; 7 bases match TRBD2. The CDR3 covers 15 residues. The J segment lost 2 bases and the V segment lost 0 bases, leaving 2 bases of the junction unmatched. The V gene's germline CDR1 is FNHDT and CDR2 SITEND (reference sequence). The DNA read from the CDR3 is TGTGCCAGCAGTATAGAGACTGGGTACTATGCT. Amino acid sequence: CASSIETGYYA. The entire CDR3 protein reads CASSIETGYYAEQFF.

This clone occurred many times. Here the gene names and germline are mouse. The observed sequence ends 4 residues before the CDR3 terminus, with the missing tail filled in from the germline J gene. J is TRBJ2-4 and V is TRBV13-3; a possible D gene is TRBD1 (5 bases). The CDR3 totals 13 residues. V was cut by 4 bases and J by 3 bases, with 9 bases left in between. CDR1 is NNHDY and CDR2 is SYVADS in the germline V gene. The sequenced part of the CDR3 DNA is TGTGCCAGCAGTCCTGGACAACAAAAC. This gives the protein CASSPGQQN. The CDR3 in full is CASSPGQQNTLYF.

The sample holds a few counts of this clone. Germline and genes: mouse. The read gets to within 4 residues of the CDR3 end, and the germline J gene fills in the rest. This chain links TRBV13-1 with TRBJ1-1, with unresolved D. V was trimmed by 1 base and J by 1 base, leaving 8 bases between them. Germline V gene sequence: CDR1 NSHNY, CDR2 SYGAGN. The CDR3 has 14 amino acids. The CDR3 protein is CASSDLGLNTEVFF. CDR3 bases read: TGTGCCAGCAGTGATCTGGGTCTGAACACA.

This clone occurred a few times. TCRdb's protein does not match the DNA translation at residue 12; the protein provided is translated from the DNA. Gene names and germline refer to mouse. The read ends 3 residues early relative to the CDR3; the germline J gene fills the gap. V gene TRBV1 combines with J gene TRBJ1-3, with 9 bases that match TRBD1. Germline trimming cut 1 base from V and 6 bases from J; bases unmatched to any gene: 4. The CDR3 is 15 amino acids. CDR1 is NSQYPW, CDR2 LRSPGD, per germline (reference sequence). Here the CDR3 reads CTCSAVSQGANTLYF. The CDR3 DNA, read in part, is TGCACCTGCAGTGCAGTGTCACAGGGGGCAAATACG.

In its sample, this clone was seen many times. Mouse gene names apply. The CDR3 spells CTCSADRDWGSAETLYF. Incomplete CDR3 DNA: TGCACCTGCAGTGCAGATCGGGACTGGGGGAGTGCAGAA. The chain is built from TRBV1 and TRBJ2-3, with 11 nucleotides matching TRBD2. The CDR3 end is not reached by the read, which stops 4 residues before it; the germline J gene fills it in. V was pared by 0 bases and J by 0 bases, with 2 bases of the junction left unmatched. This CDR3 spans 17 amino acids. The germline CDR1 and CDR2 sequences are NSQYPW and LRSPGD (reference sequence).

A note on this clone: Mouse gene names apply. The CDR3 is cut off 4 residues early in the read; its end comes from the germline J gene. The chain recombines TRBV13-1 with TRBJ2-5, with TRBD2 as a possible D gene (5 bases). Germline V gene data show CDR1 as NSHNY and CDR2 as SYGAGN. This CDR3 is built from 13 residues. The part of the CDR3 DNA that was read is TGTGCCAGCAGTGATGTTGGGGAGGAC. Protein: CASSDVGED. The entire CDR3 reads CASSDVGEDTQYF.

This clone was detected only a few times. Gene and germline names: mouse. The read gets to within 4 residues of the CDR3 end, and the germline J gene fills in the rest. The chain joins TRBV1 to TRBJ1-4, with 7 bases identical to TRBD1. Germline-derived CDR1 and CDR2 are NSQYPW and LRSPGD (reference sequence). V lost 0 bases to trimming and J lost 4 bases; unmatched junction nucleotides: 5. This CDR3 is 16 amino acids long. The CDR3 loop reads CTCSADEQGYNERLFF. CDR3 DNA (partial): TGCACCTGCAGTGCAGATGAACAGGGGTACAACGAA. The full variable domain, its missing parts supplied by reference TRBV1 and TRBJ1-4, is VTLLEQNPRWRLVPRGQAVNLRCILKNSQYPWMSWYQQDLQKQLQWLFTLRSPGDKEVKSLPGADYLATRVTDTELRLQVANMSQGRTLYCTCSADEQGYNERLFFGHGTKLSVL.

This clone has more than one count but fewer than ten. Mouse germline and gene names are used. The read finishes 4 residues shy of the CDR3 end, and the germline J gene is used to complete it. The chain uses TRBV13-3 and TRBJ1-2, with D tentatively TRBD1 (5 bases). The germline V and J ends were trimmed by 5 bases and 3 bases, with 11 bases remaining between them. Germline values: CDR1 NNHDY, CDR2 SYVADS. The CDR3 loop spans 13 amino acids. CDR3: CASSPREDSDYTF. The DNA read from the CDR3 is TGTGCCAGCAGCCCCAGGGAGGACTCC.

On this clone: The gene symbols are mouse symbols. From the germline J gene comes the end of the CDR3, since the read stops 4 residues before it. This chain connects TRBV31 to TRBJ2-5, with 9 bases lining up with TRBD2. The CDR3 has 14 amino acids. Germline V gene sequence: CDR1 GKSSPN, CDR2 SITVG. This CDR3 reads CAWSLSGGEDTQYF. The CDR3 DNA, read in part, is TGTGCCTGGAGTCTATCTGGGGGGGAAGAC.

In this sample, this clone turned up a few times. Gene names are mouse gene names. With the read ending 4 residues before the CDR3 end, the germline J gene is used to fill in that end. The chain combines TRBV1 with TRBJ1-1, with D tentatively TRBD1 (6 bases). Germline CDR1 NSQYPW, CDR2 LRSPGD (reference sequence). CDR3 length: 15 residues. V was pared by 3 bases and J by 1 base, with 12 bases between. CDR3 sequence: CTCSASGVRNTEVFF. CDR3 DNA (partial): TGCACCTGCAGTGCGTCAGGGGTTCGGAACACA.

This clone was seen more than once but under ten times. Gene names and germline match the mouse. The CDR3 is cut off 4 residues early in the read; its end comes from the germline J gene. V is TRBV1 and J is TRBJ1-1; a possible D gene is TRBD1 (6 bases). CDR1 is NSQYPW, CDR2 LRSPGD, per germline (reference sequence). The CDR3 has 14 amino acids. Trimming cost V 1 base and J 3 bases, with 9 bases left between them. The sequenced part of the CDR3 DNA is TGCACCTGCAGTGCAGTGGGACAACACACA. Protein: CTCSAVGQHT. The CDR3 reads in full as CTCSAVGQHTEVFF.

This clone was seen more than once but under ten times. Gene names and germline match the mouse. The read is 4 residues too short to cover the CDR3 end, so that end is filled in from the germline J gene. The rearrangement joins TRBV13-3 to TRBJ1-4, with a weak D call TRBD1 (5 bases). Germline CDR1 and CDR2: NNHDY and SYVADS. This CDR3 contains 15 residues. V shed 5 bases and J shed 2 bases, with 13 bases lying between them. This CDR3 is CASRNPGRSNERLFF. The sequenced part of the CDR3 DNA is TGTGCCAGCAGGAATCCAGGGAGGTCCAACGAA.

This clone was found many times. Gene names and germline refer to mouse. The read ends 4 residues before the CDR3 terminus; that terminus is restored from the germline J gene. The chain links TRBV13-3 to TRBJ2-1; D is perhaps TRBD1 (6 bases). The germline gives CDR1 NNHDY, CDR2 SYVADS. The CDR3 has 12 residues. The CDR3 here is CASLTRGAEQFF. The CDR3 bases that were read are TGTGCCAGCCTCACAAGGGGGGCT.

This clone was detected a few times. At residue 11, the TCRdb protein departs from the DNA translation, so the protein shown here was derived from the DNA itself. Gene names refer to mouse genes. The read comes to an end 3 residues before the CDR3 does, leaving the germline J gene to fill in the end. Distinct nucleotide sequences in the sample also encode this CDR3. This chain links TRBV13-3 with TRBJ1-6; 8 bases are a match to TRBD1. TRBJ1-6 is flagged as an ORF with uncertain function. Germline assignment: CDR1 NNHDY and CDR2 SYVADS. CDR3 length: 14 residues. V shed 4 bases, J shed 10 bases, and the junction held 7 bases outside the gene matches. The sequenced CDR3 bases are TGTGCCAGCAGTCCGCAGGGGGCGGGGTCGCCC. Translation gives CASSPQGAGSP. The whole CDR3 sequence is CASSPQGAGSPLYF.

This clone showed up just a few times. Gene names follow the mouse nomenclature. The part of the CDR3 DNA that was read is TGCACCTGCAGTGAGGACTGGGGCGCTAGTGCAGAA. Its translation is CTCSEDWGASAE. In full, the CDR3 reads CTCSEDWGASAETLYF. V gene TRBV1 combines with J gene TRBJ2-3; 9 nucleotides match TRBD2. The read ends 4 residues before the CDR3 terminus; that terminus is restored from the germline J gene. The CDR3 is 16 residues long. CDR1 NSQYPW and CDR2 LRSPGD come from the germline V gene (reference sequence). Trimming removed 4 bases from V and 0 bases from J; junction bases left unmatched: 5.

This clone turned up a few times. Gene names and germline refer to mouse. The covered CDR3 bases are TGTGCCAGCAGTTTGGGGACAGGGGGCTTGAGGAACTATGCT. It translates to CASSLGTGGLRNYA. Given in full, the CDR3 is CASSLGTGGLRNYAEQFF. The genes are TRBV14 and TRBJ2-1; 12 bases fit TRBD1. Read coverage stops 4 residues before the CDR3 terminus; the germline J gene supplies the remainder. V shed 2 bases and J 1 base; nucleotides not matched to a gene: 7. This CDR3 has 18 residues. Germline V lookup: CDR1 SGHDT, CDR2 FRDEAV.

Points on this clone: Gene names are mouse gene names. CDR3 sequence reads: CASSSGWGGQDTQYF. The DNA read from the CDR3 is TGTGCCAGCAGCTCCGGCTGGGGGGGCCAAGAC. This chain uses TRBV14 with TRBJ2-5, with 9 positions matching TRBD2. The missing CDR3 end, 4 residues past where the read stops, is filled in from the germline J gene. Germline V lookup: CDR1 SGHDT, CDR2 FRDEAV. After removal of 5 bases from V and 2 bases from J, the junction contained 6 bases not matched to a gene. There are 15 residues in the CDR3.

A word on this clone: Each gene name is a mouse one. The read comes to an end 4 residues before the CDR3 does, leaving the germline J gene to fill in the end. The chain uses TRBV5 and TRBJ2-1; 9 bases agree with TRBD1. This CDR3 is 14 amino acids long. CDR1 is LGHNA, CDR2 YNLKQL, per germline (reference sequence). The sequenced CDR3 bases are TGTGCCAGCAGCCAAGATACAGGGGGCGCT. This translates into CASSQDTGGA. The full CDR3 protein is CASSQDTGGAEQFF.

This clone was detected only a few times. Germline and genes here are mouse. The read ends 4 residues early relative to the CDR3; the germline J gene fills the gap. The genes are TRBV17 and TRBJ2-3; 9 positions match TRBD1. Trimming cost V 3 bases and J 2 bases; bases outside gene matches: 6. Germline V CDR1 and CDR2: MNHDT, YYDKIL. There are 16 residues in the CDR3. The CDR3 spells CASSRETGGNAETLYF. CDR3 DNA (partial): TGTGCTAGCAGTAGGGAGACAGGGGGGAATGCAGAA.

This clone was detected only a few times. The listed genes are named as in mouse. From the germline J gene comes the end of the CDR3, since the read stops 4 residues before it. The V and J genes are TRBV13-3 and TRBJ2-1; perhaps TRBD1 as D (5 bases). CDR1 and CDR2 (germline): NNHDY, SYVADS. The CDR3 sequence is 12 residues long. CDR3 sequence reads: CASSAYRAEQFF. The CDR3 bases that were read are TGTGCCAGCAGTGCCTACAGGGCT.

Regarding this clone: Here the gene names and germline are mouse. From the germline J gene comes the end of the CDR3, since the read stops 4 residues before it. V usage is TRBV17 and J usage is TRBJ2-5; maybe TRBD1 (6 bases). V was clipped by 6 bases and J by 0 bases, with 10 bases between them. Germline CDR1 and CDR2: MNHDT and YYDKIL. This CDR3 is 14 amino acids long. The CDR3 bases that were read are TGTGCTAGCAGCACCGGGACAAACCAAGAC. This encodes CASSTGTNQD. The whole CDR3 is CASSTGTNQDTQYF.

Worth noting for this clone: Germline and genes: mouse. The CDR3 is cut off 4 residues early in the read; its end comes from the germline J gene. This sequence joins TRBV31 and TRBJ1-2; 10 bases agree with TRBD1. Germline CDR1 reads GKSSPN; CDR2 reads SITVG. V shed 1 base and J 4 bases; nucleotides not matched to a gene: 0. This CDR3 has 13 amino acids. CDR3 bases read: TGTGCCTGGAGTCGGGACAGGGGCTCC. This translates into CAWSRDRGS. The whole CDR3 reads CAWSRDRGSDYTF.

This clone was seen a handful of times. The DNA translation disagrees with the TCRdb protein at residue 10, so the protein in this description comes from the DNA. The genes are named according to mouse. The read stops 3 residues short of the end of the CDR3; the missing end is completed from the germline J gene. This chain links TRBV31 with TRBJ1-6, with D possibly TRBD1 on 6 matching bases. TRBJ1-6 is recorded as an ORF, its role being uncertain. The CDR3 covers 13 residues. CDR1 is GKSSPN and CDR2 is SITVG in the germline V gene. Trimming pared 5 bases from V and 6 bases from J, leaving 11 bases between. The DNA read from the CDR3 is TGTGCCTGGGGCCAGGGGAGTAATTCGCCC. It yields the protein CAWGQGSNSP. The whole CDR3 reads CAWGQGSNSPLYF.

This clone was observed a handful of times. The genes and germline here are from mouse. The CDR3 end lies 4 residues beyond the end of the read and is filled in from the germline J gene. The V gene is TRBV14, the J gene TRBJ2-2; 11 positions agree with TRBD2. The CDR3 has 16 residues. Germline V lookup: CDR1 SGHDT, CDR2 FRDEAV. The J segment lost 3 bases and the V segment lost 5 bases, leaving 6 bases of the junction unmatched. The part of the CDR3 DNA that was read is TGTGCCAGCAGCCCGGACTGGGGGGAGGACACCGGG. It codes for CASSPDWGEDTG. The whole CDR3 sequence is CASSPDWGEDTGQLYF.

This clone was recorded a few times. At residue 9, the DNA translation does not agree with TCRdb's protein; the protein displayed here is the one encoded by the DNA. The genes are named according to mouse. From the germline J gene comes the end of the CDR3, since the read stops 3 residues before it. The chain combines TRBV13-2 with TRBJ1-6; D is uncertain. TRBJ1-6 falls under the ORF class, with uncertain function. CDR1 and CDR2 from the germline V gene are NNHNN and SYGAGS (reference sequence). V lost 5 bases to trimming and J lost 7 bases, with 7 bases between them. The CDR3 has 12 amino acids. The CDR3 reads CASGTANSPLYF. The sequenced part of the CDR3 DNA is TGTGCCAGCGGAACAGCCAATTCGCCC.

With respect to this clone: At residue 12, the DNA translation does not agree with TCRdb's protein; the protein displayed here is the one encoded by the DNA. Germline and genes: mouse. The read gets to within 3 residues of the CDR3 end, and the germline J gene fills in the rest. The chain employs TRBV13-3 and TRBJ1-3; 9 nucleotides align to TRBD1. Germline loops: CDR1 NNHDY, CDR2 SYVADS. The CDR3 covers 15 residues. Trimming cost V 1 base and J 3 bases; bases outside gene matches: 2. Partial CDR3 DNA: TGTGCCAGCAGTGATTTGGGACAGGGTGGAAATACG. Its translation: CASSDLGQGGNT. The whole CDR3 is CASSDLGQGGNTLYF.